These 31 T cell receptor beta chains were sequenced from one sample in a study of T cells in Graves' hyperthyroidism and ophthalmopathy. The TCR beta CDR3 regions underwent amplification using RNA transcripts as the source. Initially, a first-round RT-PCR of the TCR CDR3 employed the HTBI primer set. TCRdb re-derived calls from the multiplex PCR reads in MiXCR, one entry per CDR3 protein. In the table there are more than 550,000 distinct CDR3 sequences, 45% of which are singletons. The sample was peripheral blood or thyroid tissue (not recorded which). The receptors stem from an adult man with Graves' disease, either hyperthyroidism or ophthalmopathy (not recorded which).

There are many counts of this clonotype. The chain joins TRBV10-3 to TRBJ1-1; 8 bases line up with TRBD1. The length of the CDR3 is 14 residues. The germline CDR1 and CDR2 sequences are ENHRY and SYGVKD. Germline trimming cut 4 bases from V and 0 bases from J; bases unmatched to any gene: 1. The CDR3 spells CAISGTGMNTEAFF. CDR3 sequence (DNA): TGTGCCATCAGTGGGACAGGGATGAACACTGAAGCTTTCTTT.

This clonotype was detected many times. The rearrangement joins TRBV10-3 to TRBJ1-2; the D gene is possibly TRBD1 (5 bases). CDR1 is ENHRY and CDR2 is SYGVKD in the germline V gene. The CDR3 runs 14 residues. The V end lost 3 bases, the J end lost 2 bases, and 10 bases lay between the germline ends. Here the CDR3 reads CAISDLGGNYGYTF. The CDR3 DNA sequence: TGTGCCATCAGTGACCTTGGGGGAAACTATGGCTACACCTTC.

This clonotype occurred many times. The CDR3 loop reads CASSLVNSGNTIYF. CDR3 nucleotide sequence: TGTGCCAGCAGCTTAGTGAACTCTGGAAACACCATATATTTT. The chain is built from TRBV11-2 and TRBJ1-3; D is ambiguous. Between the trimmed V and J ends, which lost 1 base and 0 bases, there was a span of 4 bases. The CDR3 has 14 residues. Germline loops: CDR1 SGHAT, CDR2 FQNNGV.

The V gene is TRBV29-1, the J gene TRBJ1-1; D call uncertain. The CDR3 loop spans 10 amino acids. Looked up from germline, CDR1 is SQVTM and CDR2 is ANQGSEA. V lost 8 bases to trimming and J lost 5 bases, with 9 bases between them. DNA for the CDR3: TGCAGCTTAGCGCAGACTGAAGCTTTCTTT. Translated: CSLAQTEAFF.

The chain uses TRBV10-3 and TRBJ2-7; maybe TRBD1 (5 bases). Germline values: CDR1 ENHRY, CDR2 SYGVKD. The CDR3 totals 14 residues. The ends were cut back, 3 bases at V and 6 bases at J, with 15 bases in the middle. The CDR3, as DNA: TGTGCCATCAGTGAAGGGGCAGGGAATGGCGAGCAGTACTTC. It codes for CAISEGAGNGEQYF.

CDR3 bases: TGTGCCGAGTCGGGGGGCGAAAAACTGTTTTTT. As protein: CAESGGEKLFF. The chain joins TRBV2 to TRBJ1-4; possible D gene TRBD1, 6 bases. The germline V gene has CDR1 SNHLY and CDR2 FYNNEI. With 11 bases removed from V and 8 bases from J, the gap between germline ends came to 12 bases. This CDR3 comprises 11 residues.

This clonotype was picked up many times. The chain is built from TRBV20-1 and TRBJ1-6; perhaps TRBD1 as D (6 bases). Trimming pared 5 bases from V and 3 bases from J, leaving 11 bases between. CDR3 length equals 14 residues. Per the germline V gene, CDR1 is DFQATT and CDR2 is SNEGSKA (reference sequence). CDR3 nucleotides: TGCAGTGCTGGCAGGGGTGACTATAATTCACCCCTCCACTTT. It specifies CSAGRGDYNSPLHF.

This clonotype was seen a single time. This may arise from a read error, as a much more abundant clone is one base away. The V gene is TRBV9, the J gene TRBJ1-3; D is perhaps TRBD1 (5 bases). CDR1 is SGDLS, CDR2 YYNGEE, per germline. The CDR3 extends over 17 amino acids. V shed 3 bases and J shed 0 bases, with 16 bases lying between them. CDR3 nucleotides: TGTGCCAGCAGCGAGAGGGGTGACCTCCGCTCTGGAAACACCATATATTTT. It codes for CASSERGDLRSGNTIYF.

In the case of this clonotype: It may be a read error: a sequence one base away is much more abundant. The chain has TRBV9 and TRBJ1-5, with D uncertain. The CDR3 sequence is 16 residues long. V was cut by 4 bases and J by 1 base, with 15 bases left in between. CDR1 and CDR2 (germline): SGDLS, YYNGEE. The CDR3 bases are TGTGCCAGCAGCTTTTCTGGGAATCGGAGCAATCAGCCCCAGCATTTT. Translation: CASSFSGNRSNQPQHF.

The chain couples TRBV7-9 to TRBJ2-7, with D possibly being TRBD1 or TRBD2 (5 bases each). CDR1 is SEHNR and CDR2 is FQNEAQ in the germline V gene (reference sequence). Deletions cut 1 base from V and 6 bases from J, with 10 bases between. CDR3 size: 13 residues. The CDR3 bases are TGTGCCAGCAGCTTAGGCCAGGGAGCCGAGCAGTACTTC. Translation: CASSLGQGAEQYF.

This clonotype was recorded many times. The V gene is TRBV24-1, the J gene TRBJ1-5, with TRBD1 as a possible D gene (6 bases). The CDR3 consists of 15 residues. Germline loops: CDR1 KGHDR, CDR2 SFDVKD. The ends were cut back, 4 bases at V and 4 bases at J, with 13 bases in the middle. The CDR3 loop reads CATSEPGHSNQPQHF. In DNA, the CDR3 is TGTGCCACCAGTGAACCGGGACACTCGAATCAGCCCCAGCATTTT.

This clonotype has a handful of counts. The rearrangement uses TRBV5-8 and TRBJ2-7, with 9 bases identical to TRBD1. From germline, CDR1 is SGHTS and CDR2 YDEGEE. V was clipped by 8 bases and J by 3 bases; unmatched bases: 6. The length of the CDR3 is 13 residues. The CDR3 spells CARESGQGYEQYF. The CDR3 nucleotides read TGTGCCAGAGAATCGGGACAGGGCTACGAGCAGTACTTC.

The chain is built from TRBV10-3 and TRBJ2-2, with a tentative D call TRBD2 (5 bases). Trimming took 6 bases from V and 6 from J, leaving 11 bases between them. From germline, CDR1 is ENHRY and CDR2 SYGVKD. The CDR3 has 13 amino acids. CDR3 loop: CAISDGSAGELFF. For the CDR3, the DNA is TGTGCCATCAGCGACGGTAGCGCCGGGGAGCTGTTTTTT.

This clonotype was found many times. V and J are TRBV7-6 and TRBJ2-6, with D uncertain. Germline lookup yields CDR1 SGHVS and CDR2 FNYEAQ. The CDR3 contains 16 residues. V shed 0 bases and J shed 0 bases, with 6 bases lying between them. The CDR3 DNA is TGTGCCAGCAGCTTAGCGTGGCGCTCTGGGGCCAACGTCCTGACTTTC. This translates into CASSLAWRSGANVLTF.

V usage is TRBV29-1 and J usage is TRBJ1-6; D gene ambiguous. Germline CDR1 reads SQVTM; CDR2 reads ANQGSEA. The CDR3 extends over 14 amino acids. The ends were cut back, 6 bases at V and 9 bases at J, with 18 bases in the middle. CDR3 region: CSVAPVNSGSPLHF. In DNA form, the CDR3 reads TGCAGCGTAGCTCCGGTAAATTCGGGTTCACCCCTCCACTTT.

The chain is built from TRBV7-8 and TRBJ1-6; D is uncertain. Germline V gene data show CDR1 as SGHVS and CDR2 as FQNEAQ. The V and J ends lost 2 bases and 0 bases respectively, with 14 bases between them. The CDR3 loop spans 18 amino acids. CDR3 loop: CASSLSGRSSSYNSPLHF. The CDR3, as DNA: TGTGCCAGCAGCTTATCGGGCAGGAGCAGCTCCTATAATTCACCCCTCCACTTT.

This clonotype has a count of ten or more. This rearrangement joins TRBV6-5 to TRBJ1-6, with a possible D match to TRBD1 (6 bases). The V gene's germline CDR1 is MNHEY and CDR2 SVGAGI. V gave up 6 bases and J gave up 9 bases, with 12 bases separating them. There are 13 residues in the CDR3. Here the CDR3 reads CASSALQGSPLHF. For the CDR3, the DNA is TGTGCCAGCAGCGCTTTACAGGGTTCACCCCTCCACTTT.

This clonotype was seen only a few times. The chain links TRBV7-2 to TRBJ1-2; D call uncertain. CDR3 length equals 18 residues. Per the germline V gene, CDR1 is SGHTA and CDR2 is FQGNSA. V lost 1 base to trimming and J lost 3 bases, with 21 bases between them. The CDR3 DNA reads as TGTGCCAGCAGCTTAGTATTTCGGGTCAGGTCGTCAGACTATGGCTACACCTTC. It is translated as CASSLVFRVRSSDYGYTF.

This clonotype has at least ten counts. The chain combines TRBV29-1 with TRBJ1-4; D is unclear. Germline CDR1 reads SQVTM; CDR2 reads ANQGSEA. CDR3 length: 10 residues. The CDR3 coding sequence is TGCAGGGGATCCATGGGAAAACTGTTTTTT. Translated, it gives CRGSMGKLFF.

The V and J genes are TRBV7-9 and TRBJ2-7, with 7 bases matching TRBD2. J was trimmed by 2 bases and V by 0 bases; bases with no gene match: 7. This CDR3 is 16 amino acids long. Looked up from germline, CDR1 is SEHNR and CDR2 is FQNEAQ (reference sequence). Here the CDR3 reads CASSLALERGTYEQYF. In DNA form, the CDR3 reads TGTGCCAGCAGCTTAGCGTTGGAGCGGGGAACCTACGAGCAGTACTTC.

The CDR3 nucleotides read TGTGCCAGCAGTGATCCAAGGACGGGAGGGAATGAAAAACTGTTTTTT. Its translation is CASSDPRTGGNEKLFF. The rearrangement uses TRBV2 and TRBJ1-4, with D hard to call. V lost 3 bases and J lost 5, with 16 bases in between. The CDR3 is 16 amino acids. Looked up from germline, CDR1 is SNHLY and CDR2 is FYNNEI.

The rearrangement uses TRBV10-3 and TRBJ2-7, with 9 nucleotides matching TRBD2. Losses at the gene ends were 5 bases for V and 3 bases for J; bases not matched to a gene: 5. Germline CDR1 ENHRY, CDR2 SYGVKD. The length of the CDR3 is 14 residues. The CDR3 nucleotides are TGTGCCATCAGTCTCCTAGCGGGGCTCTACGAGCAGTACTTC. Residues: CAISLLAGLYEQYF.

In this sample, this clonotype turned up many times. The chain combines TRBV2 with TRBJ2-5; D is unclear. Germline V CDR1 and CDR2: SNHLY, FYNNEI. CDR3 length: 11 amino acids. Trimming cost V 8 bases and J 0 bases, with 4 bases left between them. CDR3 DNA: TGTGCCAGCGACAACCAAGAGACCCAGTACTTC. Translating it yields CASDNQETQYF.

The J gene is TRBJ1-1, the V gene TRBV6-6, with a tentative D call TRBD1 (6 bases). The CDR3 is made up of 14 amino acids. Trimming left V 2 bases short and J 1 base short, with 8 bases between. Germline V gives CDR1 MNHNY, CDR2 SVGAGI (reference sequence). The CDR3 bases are TGTGCCAGCAGTTACGTAGGGGGGAACACTGAAGCTTTCTTT. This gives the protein CASSYVGGNTEAFF.

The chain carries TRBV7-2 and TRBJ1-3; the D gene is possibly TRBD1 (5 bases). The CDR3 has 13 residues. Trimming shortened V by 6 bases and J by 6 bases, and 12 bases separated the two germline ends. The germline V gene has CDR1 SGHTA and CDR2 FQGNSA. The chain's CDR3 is CASRPGTTNTIYF. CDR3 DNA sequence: TGTGCCAGCAGACCCGGGACCACAAACACCATATATTTT.

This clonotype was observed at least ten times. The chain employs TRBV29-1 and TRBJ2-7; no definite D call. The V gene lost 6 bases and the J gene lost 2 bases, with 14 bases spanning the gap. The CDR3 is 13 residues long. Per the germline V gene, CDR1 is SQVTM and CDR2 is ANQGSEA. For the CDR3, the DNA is TGCAGCGTCCAGGCGTCTGGTACCTACGAGCAGTACTTC. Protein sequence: CSVQASGTYEQYF.

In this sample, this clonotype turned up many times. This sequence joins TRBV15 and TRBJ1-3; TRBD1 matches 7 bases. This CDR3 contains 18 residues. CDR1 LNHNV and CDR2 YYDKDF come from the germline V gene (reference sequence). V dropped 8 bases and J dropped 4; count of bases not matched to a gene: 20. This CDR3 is CATYGVRQGDAQGNTIYF. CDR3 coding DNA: TGTGCCACCTACGGGGTTCGACAGGGCGACGCGCAAGGAAACACCATATATTTT. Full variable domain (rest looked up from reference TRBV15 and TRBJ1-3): DAMVIQNPRYQVTQFGKPVTLSCSQTLNHNVMYWYQQKSSQAPKLLFHYYDKDFNNEADTPDNFQSRRPNTSFCFLDIRSPGLGDTAMYLCATYGVRQGDAQGNTIYFGEGSWLTVV.

The CDR3 nucleotides read TGTGCCACCAAACGGACCAGCGACACTGAAGCTTTCTTT. It is translated as CATKRTSDTEAFF. This sequence joins TRBV24-1 and TRBJ1-1; D is unclear. The CDR3 has 13 residues. The germline gives CDR1 KGHDR, CDR2 SFDVKD. Trimming shortened V by 8 bases and J by 3 bases, and 12 bases separated the two germline ends.

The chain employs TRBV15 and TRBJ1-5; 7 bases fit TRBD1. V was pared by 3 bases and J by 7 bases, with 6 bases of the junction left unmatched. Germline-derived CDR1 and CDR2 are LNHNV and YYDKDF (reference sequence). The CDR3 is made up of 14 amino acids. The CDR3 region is CATSSLQGTQPQHF. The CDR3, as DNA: TGTGCCACCAGCAGCTTACAGGGGACCCAGCCCCAGCATTTT.

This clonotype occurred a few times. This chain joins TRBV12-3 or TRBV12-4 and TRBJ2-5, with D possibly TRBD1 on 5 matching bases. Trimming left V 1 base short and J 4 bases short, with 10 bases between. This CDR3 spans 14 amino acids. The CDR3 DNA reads TGTGCCAGCAGTTTAGGACAGAATCGAGAGACCCAGTACTTC. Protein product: CASSLGQNRETQYF.

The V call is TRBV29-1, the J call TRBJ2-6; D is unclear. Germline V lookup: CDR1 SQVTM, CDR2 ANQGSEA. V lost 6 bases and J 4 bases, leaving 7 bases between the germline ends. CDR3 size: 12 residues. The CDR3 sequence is CSVAGGANVLTF. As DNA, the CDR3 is TGCAGCGTAGCTGGGGGGGCCAACGTCCTGACTTTC.